These 10 T cell receptor beta chains were all obtained from the same sample, sequenced in a study of blood T cell repertoires in COVID-19. The method was immunoSEQ multiplex PCR; TCRdb's version includes in-frame clones alone and lacks a portion of them. Counted here are around 73,000 clones, 70% to 85% occurring once; the ten biggest clones make up 3.5% to 5%. The sample taken for sequencing was peripheral blood. The receptors derive from an older woman with acute or convalescent COVID-19.

This clone was found a few times. V usage is TRBV9 and J usage is TRBJ1-3; a possible D gene is TRBD1 (6 bases). CDR3 length equals 16 residues. Trimming cost V 0 bases and J 4 bases, with 14 bases left between them. Germline CDR1 reads SGDLS; CDR2 reads YYNGEE. This CDR3 reads CASSVESRGEGNTIYF. The CDR3 region has the DNA TGTGCCAGCAGCGTAGAGTCCAGGGGAGAGGGAAACACCATATATTTT.

This rearrangement joins TRBV5-4 to TRBJ2-7; 8 bases line up with TRBD2. CDR1 and CDR2 (germline): SGHNT, YYREEE (reference sequence). V gave up 0 bases and J gave up 4 bases; unmatched junction bases: 12. The CDR3 extends over 17 amino acids. The CDR3: CASSLDGPTGGRYEQYF. Written as DNA, the CDR3 is TGTGCCAGCAGCTTGGACGGTCCAACGGGGGGGCGGTACGAGCAGTACTTC.

The rearrangement uses TRBV5-5 and TRBJ1-4; D is undetermined. Trimming left V 4 bases short and J 3 bases short, with 10 bases between. The CDR3 consists of 14 residues. The germline V gene has CDR1 SGHKS and CDR2 YYEKEE (reference sequence). This CDR3 reads CASSLFFSNEKLFF. CDR3 DNA: TGTGCCAGCAGCCTTTTTTTTTCTAATGAAAAACTGTTTTTT.

CDR3 region: CATSDLEDYNNEQFF. In DNA form, the CDR3 reads TGTGCCACCAGTGATCTAGAGGACTACAACAATGAGCAGTTCTTC. The rearrangement uses TRBV24-1 and TRBJ2-1, with D tentatively TRBD2 (6 bases). The germline gives CDR1 KGHDR, CDR2 SFDVKD. This CDR3 is 15 amino acids long. The V gene lost 3 bases and the J gene lost 5 bases, with 13 bases spanning the gap.

The chain has TRBV4-2 and TRBJ1-4; the D gene is possibly TRBD1 (6 bases). This CDR3 spans 16 amino acids. Deletions cut 3 bases from V and 1 base from J, with 12 bases between. From germline, CDR1 is LGHNA and CDR2 YNFKEQ. CDR3 DNA: TGTGCCAGCAGCCAGACAGGAGGAGAAACTAATGAAAAACTGTTTTTT. Its translation: CASSQTGGETNEKLFF.

DNA of the CDR3: TGTGCCAGCAGCCCTGGGGTAGGACTCCGCAGATACAATGAGCAGTTCTTC. Protein: CASSPGVGLRRYNEQFF. The rearrangement links TRBV7-3 to TRBJ2-1; TRBD2 might be the D (5 bases). The V and J ends lost 5 bases and 4 bases respectively, with 21 bases between them. From germline, CDR1 is SGHTA and CDR2 FQGTGA. This CDR3 is 17 amino acids long.

This chain uses TRBV30 with TRBJ1-4; D is undetermined. Germline V gene data show CDR1 as GTSNPN and CDR2 as SVGIG (reference sequence). This CDR3 spans 12 amino acids. V was pared by 3 bases and J by 13 bases, with 15 bases between. The DNA for the CDR3 is TGTGCCTGGAGACGGCAGCCGGGTCCACTGTTTTTT. Its protein product is CAWRRQPGPLFF.

V is TRBV12-3 or TRBV12-4 and J is TRBJ1-1; a weak D match, TRBD1 (6 bases). Trimming shortened V by 7 bases and J by 3 bases, and 12 bases separated the two germline ends. The CDR3 loop spans 13 amino acids. In DNA form, the CDR3 reads TGTGCCAGCACCCTATACAGGGACACTGAAGCTTTCTTT. Amino acids: CASTLYRDTEAFF.

The chain has TRBV19 and TRBJ1-4, with 7 bases aligning to TRBD1. CDR3 length: 16 amino acids. Unmatched junction bases numbered 10, after V lost 5 bases and J lost 4 bases. CDR1 and CDR2 from the germline V gene are LNHDA and SQIVND (reference sequence). The CDR3 region is CASSLQTGTVNEKLFF. Here the CDR3 DNA reads TGTGCCAGTAGTCTTCAAACCGGGACAGTTAATGAAAAACTGTTTTTT.

This chain uses TRBV11-2 with TRBJ2-3, with D possibly being TRBD2 (6 bases). Germline lookup yields CDR1 SGHAT and CDR2 FQNNGV. There are 14 residues in the CDR3. Between the trimmed V and J ends, which lost 4 bases and 2 bases, there was a span of 10 bases. Written as DNA, the CDR3 is TGTGCCAGCAGCTCCGGGGAGGCCACAGATACGCAGTATTTT. Encoded protein: CASSSGEATDTQYF.